This T cell receptor (beta chain) came from a study of control samples from healthy donors and cancer patients. This clone occurred once. The table came from immunoSEQ multiplex PCR; TCRdb's copy has only in-frame clones and leaves some out. The sample lists approximately 170,000 clones, approximately 92% occurring once. Germline V gene lookup returns CDR1 SGHRS and CDR2 YFSETQ. There are 14 residues in the CDR3. Trimming pared 0 bases from V and 1 base from J, leaving 7 bases between. This receptor was obtained from a woman in her sixties or seventies in good health. Sequencing was performed on blood. The rearrangement joins TRBV5-1 to TRBJ2-5, with D uncertain. The CDR3 DNA is TGCGCCAGCAGCTTGGAGGGCTTCCAAGAGACCCAGTACTTC. It encodes CASSLEGFQETQYF.